These 3 T cell receptor beta chains were sequenced from one sample in a study of blood T cell repertoires in COVID-19. The table came from immunoSEQ multiplex PCR; TCRdb's copy has only in-frame clones and leaves some out. Of 150,000 to 200,000 clones in the sample, roughly 86% are singletons; the top ten hold 2.5%. The material sequenced was peripheral blood. These TCRs come from a man in his forties with active or convalescent COVID-19.

This clone was seen only once. The J gene is TRBJ1-2, the V gene TRBV6-6; 8 nucleotides agree with TRBD1. This CDR3 contains 15 residues. Germline lookup yields CDR1 MNHNY and CDR2 SVGAGI (reference sequence). With V trimmed by 2 bases and J by 0 bases, 2 bases remained unmatched. The DNA of the CDR3 is TGTGCCAGCAGTTACGACAGGGGTACTAACTATGGCTACACCTTC. Translated, it gives CASSYDRGTNYGYTF.

The chain couples TRBV24-1 to TRBJ2-1; 9 bases map to TRBD1. There are 15 residues in the CDR3. V lost 6 bases to trimming and J lost 4 bases; unmatched junction nucleotides: 6. Germline V gene sequence: CDR1 KGHDR, CDR2 SFDVKD. The CDR3 here is CATSSGTGIYNEQFF. For the CDR3, the DNA is TGTGCCACCAGTTCCGGGACAGGGATTTACAATGAGCAGTTCTTC.

This clone turned up a few times. The chain carries TRBV30 and TRBJ2-1, with D possibly matching TRBD2 (7 bases). Germline CDR1 GTSNPN, CDR2 SVGIG (reference sequence). V was pared by 0 bases and J by 8 bases, with 23 bases between. The CDR3 has 17 residues. The CDR3, as DNA: TGTGCCTGGAGTGTTGGACGACGCGGGGGCCTGGTTCATGAGCAGTTCTTC. It yields the protein CAWSVGRRGGLVHEQFF.